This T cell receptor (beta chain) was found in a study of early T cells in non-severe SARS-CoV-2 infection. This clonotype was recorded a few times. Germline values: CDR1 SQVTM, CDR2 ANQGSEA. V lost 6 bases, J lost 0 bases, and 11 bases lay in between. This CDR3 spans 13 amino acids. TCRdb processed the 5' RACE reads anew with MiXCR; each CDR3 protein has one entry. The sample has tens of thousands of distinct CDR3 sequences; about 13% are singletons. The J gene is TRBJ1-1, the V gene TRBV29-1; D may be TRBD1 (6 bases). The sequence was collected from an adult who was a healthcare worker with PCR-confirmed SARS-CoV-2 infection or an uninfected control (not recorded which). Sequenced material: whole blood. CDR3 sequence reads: CSVSQGMNTEAFF. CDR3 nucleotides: TGCAGCGTCTCACAGGGAATGAACACTGAAGCTTTCTTT.